A selection of T cell receptor beta chains follows, all from one sample in a study of blood T cell repertoires in COVID-19. Method: immunoSEQ multiplex PCR; TCRdb's copy keeps in-frame clones and lacks some. Of over 85,000 clones detected, approximately 80% appear once; the ten largest clones hold 4.5%. The sequencing input was peripheral blood. Every receptor here comes from a human donor in a cohort sampled during active COVID-19. Each CDR3 is given with its conserved first and last residue. A D gene is named only where the DNA matches it firmly. Size tells how often a clone was seen (once, few, many) or the class of an expanded clone, and some rows leave it out.

D gene: TRBD2; V gene: TRBV7-2; clone size: .; J gene: TRBJ2-5; CDR3 protein: CASSQSRGGVGGLGTQYF; CDR3 DNA: TGTGCCAGCAGCCAAAGCCGGGGGGGAGTGGGAGGCCTCGGGACCCAGTACTTC
D gene: .; V gene: TRBV5-1; clone size: .; J gene: TRBJ1-5; CDR3 protein: CASSLAGTDNQPQHF; CDR3 DNA: TGCGCCAGCAGCTTGGCCGGTACAGATAATCAGCCCCAGCATTTT
D gene: .; V gene: TRBV6-5; clone size: .; J gene: TRBJ2-5; CDR3 protein: CASRALETQYF; CDR3 DNA: TGTGCCAGCAGGGCATTGGAGACCCAGTACTTC
D gene: TRBD1; V gene: TRBV7-9; clone size: .; J gene: TRBJ1-2; CDR3 protein: CASSRPGQGSYGYTF; CDR3 DNA: TGTGCCAGCAGCAGACCGGGACAGGGATCTTACGGCTACACCTTC
D gene: TRBD1; V gene: TRBV5-1; clone size: .; J gene: TRBJ2-5; CDR3 protein: CASSPQTGGAETQYF; CDR3 DNA: TGCGCCAGCAGCCCTCAGACAGGGGGCGCGGAGACCCAGTACTTC
D gene: TRBD2; V gene: TRBV3-1/TRBV3-2; clone size: .; J gene: TRBJ2-2; CDR3 protein: CASSRTSGGLNTGELFF; CDR3 DNA: TGTGCCAGCAGTCGGACTAGCGGGGGTCTAAACACCGGGGAGCTGTTTTTT
D gene: TRBD2; V gene: TRBV7-3; clone size: .; J gene: TRBJ2-3; CDR3 protein: CASKAGATTDTQYF; CDR3 DNA: TGTGCCAGCAAAGCGGGGGCCACCACAGATACGCAGTATTTT
D gene: .; V gene: TRBV2; clone size: .; J gene: TRBJ1-1; CDR3 protein: CASASAGVTEAFF; CDR3 DNA: TGTGCCAGCGCCTCGGCGGGGGTCACTGAAGCTTTCTTT
D gene: TRBD2; V gene: TRBV7-3; clone size: .; J gene: TRBJ2-1; CDR3 protein: CASSYWTSGGLDEQFF; CDR3 DNA: TGTGCCAGCAGCTATTGGACTAGCGGGGGATTAGATGAGCAGTTCTTC
D gene: TRBD2; V gene: TRBV7-6; clone size: .; J gene: TRBJ2-2; CDR3 protein: CASSLTSGGAGVGELFF; CDR3 DNA: TGTGCCAGCAGCTTGACTAGCGGGGGGGCCGGCGTCGGGGAGCTGTTTTTT
D gene: TRBD1; V gene: TRBV4-2; clone size: once; J gene: TRBJ2-7; CDR3 protein: CASSLPGQGAYEQYF; CDR3 DNA: TGTGCCAGCAGCCTCCCGGGACAGGGGGCTTACGAGCAGTACTTC
D gene: TRBD2; V gene: TRBV19; clone size: .; J gene: TRBJ2-1; CDR3 protein: CASMSLAGGRVNEQFF; CDR3 DNA: TGTGCCAGTATGAGTCTAGCGGGGGGCCGTGTCAATGAGCAGTTCTTC
D gene: .; V gene: TRBV2; clone size: once; J gene: TRBJ1-1; CDR3 protein: CASSPRGGGGTEAFF; CDR3 DNA: TGTGCCAGCAGTCCGAGAGGGGGAGGGGGGACTGAAGCTTTCTTT
D gene: .; V gene: TRBV30; clone size: .; J gene: TRBJ2-4; CDR3 protein: CAWSVRGGKNIQYF; CDR3 DNA: TGTGCCTGGAGTGTACGAGGGGGTAAAAACATTCAGTACTTC
D gene: .; V gene: TRBV5-4; clone size: .; J gene: TRBJ2-2; CDR3 protein: CASTQEATLNTGELFF; CDR3 DNA: TGTGCCAGCACCCAAGAGGCTACTCTGAACACCGGGGAGCTGTTTTTT
D gene: TRBD2; V gene: TRBV28; clone size: .; J gene: TRBJ2-7; CDR3 protein: CASSPGSGVIYEQYF; CDR3 DNA: TGTGCCAGCAGTCCCGGAAGCGGGGTCATCTACGAGCAGTACTTC
D gene: .; V gene: TRBV6-5; clone size: .; J gene: TRBJ2-1; CDR3 protein: CAHAGINTANEQFF; CDR3 DNA: TGTGCCCACGCAGGAATTAATACGGCCAATGAGCAGTTCTTC
D gene: .; V gene: TRBV28; clone size: .; J gene: TRBJ1-5; CDR3 protein: CASSLSGFGNQPQHF; CDR3 DNA: TGTGCCAGCAGTTTATCAGGGTTCGGCAATCAGCCCCAGCATTTT
D gene: .; V gene: TRBV24-1; clone size: .; J gene: TRBJ1-1; CDR3 protein: CATSDYPQTQGAFF; CDR3 DNA: TGTGCCACCAGTGATTATCCTCAAACGCAGGGAGCTTTCTTT
D gene: .; V gene: TRBV2; clone size: .; J gene: TRBJ1-4; CDR3 protein: CASSPTGNEKLFF; CDR3 DNA: TGTGCCAGCAGCCCCACAGGGAATGAAAAACTGTTTTTT
D gene: .; V gene: TRBV5-1; clone size: .; J gene: TRBJ2-3; CDR3 protein: CASSLGASADTQYF; CDR3 DNA: TGCGCCAGCAGCTTGGGAGCCTCCGCAGATACGCAGTATTTT
D gene: .; V gene: TRBV27; clone size: .; J gene: TRBJ1-2; CDR3 protein: CASSLAGNYGYTF; CDR3 DNA: TGTGCCAGCAGTTTAGCAGGCAACTATGGCTACACCTTC
D gene: TRBD1; V gene: TRBV18; clone size: .; J gene: TRBJ1-1; CDR3 protein: CASSPGTGEGEAFF; CDR3 DNA: TGTGCCAGCTCACCAGGGACAGGGGAAGGTGAAGCTTTCTTT
D gene: TRBD1; V gene: TRBV25-1; clone size: .; J gene: TRBJ1-1; CDR3 protein: CASSEFGQGYSEAFF; CDR3 DNA: TGTGCCAGCAGTGAATTTGGACAGGGGTACTCTGAAGCTTTCTTT
D gene: .; V gene: TRBV5-8; clone size: .; J gene: TRBJ2-7; CDR3 protein: CASSWSGDEQYF; CDR3 DNA: TGTGCCAGCAGCTGGAGCGGCGACGAGCAGTACTTC
D gene: TRBD1; V gene: TRBV28; clone size: .; J gene: TRBJ2-7; CDR3 protein: CASRSTGVTYEQYF; CDR3 DNA: TGTGCCAGCAGATCGACAGGGGTTACCTACGAGCAGTACTTC
D gene: .; V gene: TRBV9; clone size: .; J gene: TRBJ1-6; CDR3 protein: CASSVQGSSYNSPLHF; CDR3 DNA: TGTGCCAGCAGCGTCCAGGGAAGCTCCTATAATTCACCCCTCCACTTT
D gene: TRBD2; V gene: TRBV7-2; clone size: .; J gene: TRBJ2-7; CDR3 protein: CASSLLRGGAYEQYF; CDR3 DNA: TGTGCCAGCAGCTTACTCCGCGGGGGGGCCTACGAGCAGTACTTC
D gene: .; V gene: TRBV7-9; clone size: .; J gene: TRBJ1-1; CDR3 protein: CASDRGFAEAFF; CDR3 DNA: TGTGCCAGTGACCGGGGGTTCGCTGAAGCTTTCTTT
D gene: .; V gene: TRBV7-2; clone size: few; J gene: TRBJ1-5; CDR3 protein: CASSLVRDGNQPQHF; CDR3 DNA: TGTGCCAGCAGCTTAGTGAGGGATGGCAATCAGCCCCAGCATTTT
D gene: TRBD1; V gene: TRBV18; clone size: .; J gene: TRBJ2-7; CDR3 protein: CASSRTGGNEQYF; CDR3 DNA: TGTGCCAGCTCCCGGACAGGGGGAAACGAGCAGTACTTC
D gene: TRBD1; V gene: TRBV11-2; clone size: .; J gene: TRBJ2-6; CDR3 protein: CASSLWGQRSGANVLTF; CDR3 DNA: TGTGCCAGCAGCTTATGGGGACAGCGCTCTGGGGCCAACGTCCTGACTTTC
D gene: .; V gene: TRBV7-2; clone size: .; J gene: TRBJ1-6; CDR3 protein: CASSSQYNSPLHF; CDR3 DNA: TGTGCCAGCAGCTCCCAATATAATTCACCCCTCCACTTT
D gene: TRBD1; V gene: TRBV7-2; clone size: .; J gene: TRBJ2-5; CDR3 protein: CASSRTGASQGTQYF; CDR3 DNA: TGTGCCAGCAGTCGGACAGGGGCCTCCCAAGGGACCCAGTACTTC
D gene: .; V gene: TRBV11-1; clone size: .; J gene: TRBJ2-3; CDR3 protein: CASSPDVAGRDTQYF; CDR3 DNA: TGTGCCAGCAGCCCTGACGTGGCGGGCAGGGATACGCAGTATTTT
D gene: TRBD1; V gene: TRBV4-3; clone size: .; J gene: TRBJ1-4; CDR3 protein: CASSHLTGGDEKLFF; CDR3 DNA: TGCGCCAGCAGCCATTTGACAGGGGGCGATGAAAAACTGTTTTTT
D gene: .; V gene: TRBV5-1; clone size: few; J gene: TRBJ2-7; CDR3 protein: CASSLTSPGSWYEQYF; CDR3 DNA: TGCGCCAGCAGCTTGACCTCGCCAGGGTCTTGGTACGAGCAGTACTTC
D gene: .; V gene: TRBV28; clone size: .; J gene: TRBJ2-5; CDR3 protein: CASSLPGDAEETQYF; CDR3 DNA: TGTGCCAGCAGTTTGCCAGGGGACGCCGAGGAGACCCAGTACTTC
D gene: TRBD2; V gene: TRBV5-1; clone size: .; J gene: TRBJ2-3; CDR3 protein: CASSLIPSGDTDTQYF; CDR3 DNA: TGCGCCAGCAGCTTGATCCCTAGCGGGGACACAGATACGCAGTATTTT
D gene: TRBD1; V gene: TRBV24-1; clone size: .; J gene: TRBJ2-5; CDR3 protein: CATSQGQGEYQETQYF; CDR3 DNA: TGTGCCACCAGCCAAGGACAGGGGGAATACCAAGAGACCCAGTACTTC
D gene: TRBD1; V gene: TRBV15; clone size: .; J gene: TRBJ2-7; CDR3 protein: CATSRDVGQGYEQYF; CDR3 DNA: TGTGCCACCAGCAGAGATGTAGGACAGGGCTACGAGCAGTACTTC
D gene: TRBD2; V gene: TRBV7-2; clone size: .; J gene: TRBJ2-7; CDR3 protein: CASMAGGTYEQYF; CDR3 DNA: TGTGCCAGCATGGCGGGGGGCACCTACGAGCAGTACTTC
D gene: TRBD2; V gene: TRBV3-1/TRBV3-2; clone size: .; J gene: TRBJ2-5; CDR3 protein: CASSSAGTSRETQYF; CDR3 DNA: TGTGCCAGCAGCTCCGCCGGGACTAGCAGAGAGACCCAGTACTTC
D gene: .; V gene: TRBV30; clone size: .; J gene: TRBJ1-2; CDR3 protein: CASTYRTRGGYTF; CDR3 DNA: TGTGCCTCCACCTACCGGACCCGCGGGGGCTACACCTTC
D gene: .; V gene: TRBV7-2; clone size: .; J gene: TRBJ2-2; CDR3 protein: CASSLRWNTGELFF; CDR3 DNA: TGTGCCAGCAGCTTGAGGTGGAACACCGGGGAGCTGTTTTTT
D gene: TRBD1; V gene: TRBV6-6; clone size: .; J gene: TRBJ2-7; CDR3 protein: CASSSGQGEGYF; CDR3 DNA: TGTGCCAGCAGTTCGGGACAGGGGGAGGGGTACTTC
D gene: TRBD1; V gene: TRBV18; clone size: .; J gene: TRBJ1-3; CDR3 protein: CASSQGQAPSGNTIYF; CDR3 DNA: TGTGCCAGCTCTCAAGGACAGGCTCCCTCTGGAAACACCATATATTTT
D gene: .; V gene: TRBV10-3; clone size: .; J gene: TRBJ1-2; CDR3 protein: CAVSRLQGISTDGYTF; CDR3 DNA: TGTGCCGTCTCCCGCCTACAGGGAATTAGCACCGATGGCTACACCTTC
D gene: .; V gene: TRBV28; clone size: .; J gene: TRBJ2-3; CDR3 protein: CASSPGRGTQYF; CDR3 DNA: TGTGCCAGCAGCCCTGGTCGGGGGACGCAGTATTTT
D gene: .; V gene: TRBV2; clone size: few; J gene: TRBJ2-2; CDR3 protein: CASREGTGELFF; CDR3 DNA: TGTGCCAGCAGGGAGGGGACCGGGGAGCTGTTTTTT